Listed below are T cell receptor beta chains from one sample, sequenced in a study of T cell responses to AZD1222 COVID-19 vaccine. Sequencing used immunoSEQ multiplex PCR; TCRdb keeps in-frame clones, though not all of them. The sample lists tens of thousands of clones, just over 90% occurring once. The material sequenced was peripheral blood, taken on day 0 of MenACWY control vaccination. The receptors were gathered from an adult in good health. CDR3s include the opening cysteine and the closing phenylalanine or tryptophan. A D gene is named only where the DNA matches it firmly. Clone size is shown for a subset of rows, as once, few, many or a class of expanded clone.

D gene	CDR3 length	V gene	clone size	J gene	CDR3 protein	CDR3 DNA
NA	14	TRBV14	NA	TRBJ2-1	CASSQPRVYNEQFF	TGTGCCAGCAGCCAACCCCGGGTTTACAATGAGCAGTTCTTC
NA	16	TRBV5-1	NA	TRBJ2-3	CASSPLGGISTDTQYF	TGCGCCAGCAGCCCCCTGGGGGGCATCAGCACAGATACGCAGTATTTT
NA	16	TRBV19	NA	TRBJ1-1	CASRKSTVESGTEAFF	TGTGCCAGTAGAAAATCCACAGTAGAGTCGGGCACTGAAGCTTTCTTT
NA	16	TRBV12-1	once	TRBJ1-4	CASSAGTGGDGEKLFF	TGTGCCAGCAGCGCCGGCACAGGGGGCGATGGTGAAAAACTGTTTTTT
NA	12	TRBV30	NA	TRBJ1-1	CAWSDSGTHAFF	TGTGCCTGGAGTGACTCAGGGACCCATGCTTTCTTT
TRBD2	17	TRBV5-1	NA	TRBJ2-3	CASSRGAIAGGRDTQYF	TGCGCCAGCAGCCGTGGAGCAATAGCGGGTGGAAGGGATACGCAGTATTTT
NA	15	TRBV21-1	NA	TRBJ2-7	CASSSGNRFSYEQYF	TGTGCCAGCAGCTCAGGTAACAGGTTCTCCTACGAGCAGTACTTC
NA	15	TRBV9	NA	TRBJ2-1	CASSAGEGFVWEQFF	TGTGCCAGCAGCGCAGGGGAGGGGTTCGTATGGGAGCAGTTCTTC
TRBD2	15	TRBV30	NA	TRBJ2-5	CAWNRLAGGQETQYF	TGTGCCTGGAACCGACTAGCGGGAGGACAAGAGACCCAGTACTTC
NA	12	TRBV4-3	NA	TRBJ2-7	CASSQGPREQYF	TGCGCCAGCAGCCAAGGCCCCCGCGAGCAGTACTTC
NA	12	TRBV11-2	NA	TRBJ2-7	CASSFERYEQYF	TGTGCCAGCAGCTTCGAACGCTACGAGCAGTACTTC
NA	11	TRBV5-8	NA	TRBJ2-7	CASPRQGDQYF	TGTGCCAGCCCCCGGCAGGGCGACCAGTACTTC
TRBD1	17	TRBV4-3	NA	TRBJ2-3	CASSQGIGTGESDTQYF	TGCGCCAGCAGCCAAGGAATCGGGACAGGGGAATCAGATACGCAGTATTTT
NA	15	TRBV6-5	NA	TRBJ2-1	CASRKAAHIYNEQFF	TGTGCCAGTCGTAAGGCAGCGCACATCTACAATGAGCAGTTCTTC
NA	14	TRBV30	NA	TRBJ1-3	CAWNRGTSGNTIYF	TGTGCCTGGAATCGGGGCACCTCTGGAAACACCATATATTTT
NA	14	TRBV4-1	NA	TRBJ1-5	CASSQESFGGPQHF	TGCGCCAGCAGCCAAGAGTCCTTCGGAGGGCCCCAGCATTTT
TRBD1	13	TRBV12-3/TRBV12-4	NA	TRBJ2-7	CASSKGTAYEQYF	TGTGCCAGCAGCAAAGGGACAGCATACGAGCAGTACTTC
TRBD1	17	TRBV10-3	few	TRBJ2-3	CAISGRQGEGGTDTQYF	TGTGCCATCAGTGGGAGACAGGGTGAAGGGGGCACAGATACGCAGTATTTT
NA	12	TRBV19	NA	TRBJ1-1	CASRVEGTEAFF	TGTGCCAGTAGGGTGGAGGGAACTGAAGCTTTCTTT
NA	15	TRBV4-3	NA	TRBJ1-3	CASSQEVTAGNTIYF	TGCGCCAGCAGCCAAGAAGTGACAGCTGGAAACACCATATATTTT
NA	16	TRBV29-1	NA	TRBJ2-5	CSVEARGGGYQETQYF	TGCAGCGTTGAAGCCCGGGGCGGGGGCTACCAAGAGACCCAGTACTTC
NA	15	TRBV30	NA	TRBJ2-7	CACSTGIATTYEQYF	TGTGCCTGCTCAACAGGGATCGCTACGACCTACGAGCAGTACTTC
TRBD2	13	TRBV30	NA	TRBJ2-2	CAGGVGGTGELFF	TGTGCCGGGGGGGTCGGAGGAACCGGGGAGCTGTTTTTT
NA	11	TRBV29-1	NA	TRBJ1-1	CSVDVNTEAFF	TGCAGCGTTGATGTGAACACTGAAGCTTTCTTT
TRBD1	16	TRBV27	NA	TRBJ2-2	CASSLKGTGGTGELFF	TGTGCCAGCAGTTTGAAGGGGACAGGGGGCACCGGGGAGCTGTTTTTT
TRBD2	16	TRBV28	NA	TRBJ2-7	CASSPLADPSPYEQYF	TGTGCCAGCAGTCCGCTAGCGGATCCTTCCCCCTACGAGCAGTACTTC